A single sample gave rise to the 18 T cell receptor beta chains below, sequenced in a study of OX40 agonist ivuxolimab in advanced cancers. The library relied on the immunoSEQ multiplex PCR assay. Sourced from immuneACCESS, this table was stored by TCRdb with only in-frame sequences that have V and J called. A share of the clones is absent; for the studies checked, an unresolved V gene accounts for under half, and the remainder has no known explanation. The sample data list tens of thousands of clones, and approximately 90% of these were observed just once. The top ten constitute 11% to 15% of the sample. The sequenced sample was CD4+ or CD8+ T cells sorted from blood, obtained in a trial of the OX40 agonist ivuxolimab. These receptors came from an adult with an advanced solid tumor such as melanoma, head and neck, liver or kidney cancer.

This chain joins TRBV9 and TRBJ1-2; TRBD1 agrees at 9 bases. Germline values: CDR1 SGDLS, CDR2 YYNGEE. The ends lost 3 bases at V and 6 bases at J; junction bases unmatched: 6. This CDR3 has 14 amino acids. The CDR3 sequence: CASSAWDREDGYTF. The CDR3, as DNA: TGTGCCAGCAGCGCCTGGGACAGGGAAGATGGCTACACCTTC.

This clone rates as medium-sized. This CDR3 reads CASSVEGALGNTIYF. For the CDR3, the DNA is TGTGCCAGCAGCGTAGAAGGGGCTCTTGGAAACACCATATATTTT. The chain employs TRBV9 and TRBJ1-3; D is perhaps TRBD1 (5 bases). The CDR3 totals 15 residues. Trimming stripped 0 bases from V and 3 bases from J, with 10 bases between. Germline values: CDR1 SGDLS, CDR2 YYNGEE.

Points on this clone: Its ends do not fully match the called genes, so a read error is possible. This chain uses TRBV27 with TRBJ2-2, with D uncertain. Germline CDR1 and CDR2: MNHEY and SMNVEV (reference sequence). The CDR3 runs to 13 residues. The CDR3 coding sequence is TGTGCCTGCAGTTTGGGGATGACCGGAGAACTGTTTTTT. Amino acid sequence: CACSLGMTGELFF.

The chain has TRBV27 and TRBJ1-5; D not resolved. This CDR3 is 15 amino acids long. Trimming removed 5 bases at V and 0 bases at J, with 11 bases between. Germline CDR1 and CDR2: MNHEY and SMNVEV (reference sequence). The DNA of the CDR3 is TGTGCCAGCAGTCCAACCCCTTATAGCAATCAGCCCCAGCATTTT. It is translated as CASSPTPYSNQPQHF.

The gene calls are TRBV2 and TRBJ1-1, with a tentative D call TRBD1 (5 bases). The length of the CDR3 is 15 residues. Between the trimmed V and J ends, which lost 1 base and 4 bases, there was a span of 13 bases. From germline, CDR1 is SNHLY and CDR2 FYNNEI. The DNA of the CDR3 is TGTGCCAGCAGTGAAGGACAGACCAAGGCCACTGAAGCTTTCTTT. Translating it yields CASSEGQTKATEAFF.

The chain has TRBV2 and TRBJ2-3; 7 nucleotides agree with TRBD1. The CDR3 is 15 residues long. V gave up 6 bases and J gave up 8 bases; unmatched junction bases: 14. The germline gives CDR1 SNHLY, CDR2 FYNNEI. As DNA, the CDR3 is TGTGCCAGCAGCAACTTACAGGGGAGAAAGGGTACGCAGTATTTT. It translates to CASSNLQGRKGTQYF.

The chain uses TRBV5-5 and TRBJ1-5; 8 nucleotides line up with TRBD1. There are 16 residues in the CDR3. V dropped 4 bases and J dropped 0; count of bases not matched to a gene: 6. CDR1 is SGHKS, CDR2 YYEKEE, per germline (reference sequence). As DNA, the CDR3 is TGTGCCAGCAGCCTAGGGACAGGCTATAGCAATCAGCCCCAGCATTTT. Translated: CASSLGTGYSNQPQHF.

The rearrangement uses TRBV27 and TRBJ2-7; 9 bases agree with TRBD1. Germline values: CDR1 MNHEY, CDR2 SMNVEV (reference sequence). V was pared by 2 bases and J by 6 bases, with 2 bases of the junction left unmatched. CDR3 length: 13 residues. CDR3 amino acids: CASSLGTGPEQYF. The DNA for the CDR3 is TGTGCCAGCAGTTTAGGGACAGGGCCCGAGCAGTACTTC.

J is TRBJ2-5 and V is TRBV11-2, with TRBD1 matching 9 bases. The V and J ends lost 0 bases and 1 base, in that order; junction bases with no gene match: 9. Looked up from germline, CDR1 is SGHAT and CDR2 is FQNNGV. This CDR3 comprises 18 residues. The CDR3 is CASSLDLGQGLTQETQYF. The DNA for the CDR3 is TGTGCCAGCAGCTTAGATCTTGGACAGGGGCTCACCCAAGAGACCCAGTACTTC.

This rearrangement joins TRBV4-3 to TRBJ2-5, with 7 bases that match TRBD1. This CDR3 has 16 amino acids. CDR1 and CDR2 (germline): LGHNA, YSLEER. J gave up 5 bases and V 4 bases, and 13 bases lay outside the gene matches. CDR3 nucleotides: TGCGCCAGCAGCCTCGGGACAGAATACGACGGGGAGACCCAGTACTTC. This encodes CASSLGTEYDGETQYF.

This clone occurred once. The chain carries TRBV6-6 and TRBJ1-5, with a possible D match to TRBD1 (6 bases). V was clipped by 0 bases and J by 4 bases, with 10 bases between them. This CDR3 contains 15 residues. Germline CDR1 is MNHNY and CDR2 is SVGAGI (reference sequence). The CDR3 sequence is CASSYSNRVNQPQHF. CDR3 in DNA: TGTGCCAGCAGTTACTCCAACAGGGTTAATCAGCCCCAGCATTTT.

This chain joins TRBV5-6 and TRBJ2-1; unclear D gene. Germline CDR1 reads SGHDT; CDR2 reads YYEEEE. V lost 0 bases, J lost 4 bases, and 2 bases lay in between. This CDR3 is 12 amino acids long. The CDR3 DNA reads as TGTGCCAGCAGCTTGGCTTACAATGAGCAGTTCTTC. This encodes CASSLAYNEQFF.

J is TRBJ2-3 and V is TRBV7-8; maybe TRBD1 (6 bases). The CDR3 runs to 16 residues. Trimming removed 1 base from V and 7 bases from J, with 18 bases in between. CDR1 is SGHVS and CDR2 is FQNEAQ in the germline V gene. CDR3 sequence reads: CASSLGVTDRQNTQYF. Here the CDR3 DNA reads TGTGCCAGCAGCTTAGGGGTGACCGACAGGCAGAATACGCAGTATTTT. Combining the CDR3 with reference TRBV7-8 and TRBJ2-3 gives the whole variable domain GAGVSQSPRYKVAKRGQDVALRCDPISGHVSLFWYQQALGQGPEFLTYFQNEAQLDKSGLPSDRFFAERPEGSVSTLKIQRTQQEDSAVYLCASSLGVTDRQNTQYFGPGTRLTVL.

This chain's CDR3 is CASSLGYYEQFF. CDR3 nucleotide sequence: TGTGCCAGCAGCTTAGGATATTATGAGCAGTTCTTC. The chain recombines TRBV13 with TRBJ2-1; the D is unclear. V was shortened by 0 bases and J by 8 bases, with 5 bases between the two germline ends. CDR1 is PRHDT, CDR2 FYEKMQ, per germline (reference sequence). The CDR3 runs 12 residues.

This clone was seen once. This rearrangement joins TRBV30 to TRBJ1-2; no reliable D call. The CDR3 covers 13 residues. Germline CDR1 GTSNPN, CDR2 SVGIG (reference sequence). V was pared by 0 bases and J by 8 bases, with 13 bases between. The chain's CDR3 is CAWSVVSVRGYTF. The CDR3 DNA reads TGTGCCTGGAGTGTCGTAAGTGTCCGGGGCTACACCTTC.

The chain combines TRBV6-5 with TRBJ2-5; D gene uncertain. V was cut by 2 bases and J by 2 bases, with 6 bases left in between. The germline CDR1 and CDR2 sequences are MNHEY and SVGAGI. This CDR3 region has 13 residues. DNA of the CDR3: TGTGCCAGCAGTTACGGCCAGCAAGAGACCCAGTACTTC. It codes for CASSYGQQETQYF.

The V call is TRBV5-1, the J call TRBJ1-2, with a tentative D call TRBD1 (6 bases). In germline, CDR1 is SGHRS, CDR2 YFSETQ. The length of the CDR3 is 15 residues. The V gene lost 4 bases and the J gene lost 8 bases, with 21 bases spanning the gap. The CDR3 here is CASSHPMDSLGGYTF. Written as DNA, the CDR3 is TGCGCCAGCAGCCACCCTATGGACAGCCTAGGAGGCTACACCTTC.

This clone was counted only a few times. J is TRBJ1-1 and V is TRBV6-5, with a tentative D call TRBD1 (5 bases). The germline CDR1 and CDR2 sequences are MNHEY and SVGAGI. V gave up 3 bases and J gave up 5 bases, with 10 bases separating them. CDR3 length: 13 amino acids. The chain's CDR3 is CASSYGEGTEAFF. CDR3 coding DNA: TGTGCCAGCAGTTATGGGGAGGGGACTGAAGCTTTCTTT.